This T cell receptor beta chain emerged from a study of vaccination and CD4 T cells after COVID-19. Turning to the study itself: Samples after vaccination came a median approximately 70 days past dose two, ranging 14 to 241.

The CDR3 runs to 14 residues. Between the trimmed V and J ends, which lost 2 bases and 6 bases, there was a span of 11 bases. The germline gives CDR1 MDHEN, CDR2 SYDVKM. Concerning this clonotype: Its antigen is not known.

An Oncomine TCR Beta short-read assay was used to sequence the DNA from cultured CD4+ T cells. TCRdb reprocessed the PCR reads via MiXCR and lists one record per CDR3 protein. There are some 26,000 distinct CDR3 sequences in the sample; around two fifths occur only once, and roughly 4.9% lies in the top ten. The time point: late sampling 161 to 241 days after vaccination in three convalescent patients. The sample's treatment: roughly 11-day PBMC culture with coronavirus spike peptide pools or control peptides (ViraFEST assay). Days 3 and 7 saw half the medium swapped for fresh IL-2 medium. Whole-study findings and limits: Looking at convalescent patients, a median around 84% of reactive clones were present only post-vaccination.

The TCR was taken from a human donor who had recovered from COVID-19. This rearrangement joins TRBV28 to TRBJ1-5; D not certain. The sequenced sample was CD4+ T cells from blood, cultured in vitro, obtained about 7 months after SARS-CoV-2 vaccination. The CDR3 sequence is CASSLRLIGQPQHF. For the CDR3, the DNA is TGTGCCAGCAGTTTAAGACTGATCGGTCAGCCCCAGCATTTT. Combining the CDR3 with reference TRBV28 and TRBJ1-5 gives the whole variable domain DVKVTQSSRYLVKRTGEKVFLECVQDMDHENMFWYRQDPGLGLRLIYFSYDVKMKEKGDIPEGYSVSREKKERFSLILESASTNQTSMYLCASSLRLIGQPQHFGDGTRLSIL.